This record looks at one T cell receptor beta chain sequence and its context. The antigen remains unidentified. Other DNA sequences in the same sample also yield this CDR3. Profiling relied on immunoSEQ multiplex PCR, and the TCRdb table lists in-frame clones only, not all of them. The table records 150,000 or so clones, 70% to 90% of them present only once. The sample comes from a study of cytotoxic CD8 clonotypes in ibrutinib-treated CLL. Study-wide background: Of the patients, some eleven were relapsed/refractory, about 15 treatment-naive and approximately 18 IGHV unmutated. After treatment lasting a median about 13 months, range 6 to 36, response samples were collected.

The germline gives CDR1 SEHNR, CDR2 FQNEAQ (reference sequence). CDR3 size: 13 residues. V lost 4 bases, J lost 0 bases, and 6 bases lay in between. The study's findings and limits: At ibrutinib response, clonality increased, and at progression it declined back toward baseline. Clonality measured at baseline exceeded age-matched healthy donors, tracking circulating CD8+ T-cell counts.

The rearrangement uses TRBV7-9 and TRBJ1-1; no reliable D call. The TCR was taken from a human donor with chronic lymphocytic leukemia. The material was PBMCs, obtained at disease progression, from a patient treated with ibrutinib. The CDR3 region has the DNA TGTGCCAGCAGCTCTAATATGAACACTGAAGCTTTCTTT. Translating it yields CASSSNMNTEAFF.